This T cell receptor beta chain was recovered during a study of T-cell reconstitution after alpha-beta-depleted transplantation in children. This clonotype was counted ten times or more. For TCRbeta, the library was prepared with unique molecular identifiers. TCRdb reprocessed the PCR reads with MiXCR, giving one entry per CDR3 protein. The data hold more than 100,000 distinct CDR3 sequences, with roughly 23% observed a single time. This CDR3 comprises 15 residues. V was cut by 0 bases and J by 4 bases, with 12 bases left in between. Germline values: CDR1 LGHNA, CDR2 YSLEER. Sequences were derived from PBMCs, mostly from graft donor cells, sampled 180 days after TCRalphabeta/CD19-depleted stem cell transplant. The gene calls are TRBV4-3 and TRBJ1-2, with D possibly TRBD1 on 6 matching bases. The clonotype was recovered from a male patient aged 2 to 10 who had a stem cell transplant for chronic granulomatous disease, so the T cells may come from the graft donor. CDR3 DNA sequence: TGCGCCAGCAGCCAAGAGCCGACAGGCACCTATGGCTACACCTTC. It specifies CASSQEPTGTYGYTF.